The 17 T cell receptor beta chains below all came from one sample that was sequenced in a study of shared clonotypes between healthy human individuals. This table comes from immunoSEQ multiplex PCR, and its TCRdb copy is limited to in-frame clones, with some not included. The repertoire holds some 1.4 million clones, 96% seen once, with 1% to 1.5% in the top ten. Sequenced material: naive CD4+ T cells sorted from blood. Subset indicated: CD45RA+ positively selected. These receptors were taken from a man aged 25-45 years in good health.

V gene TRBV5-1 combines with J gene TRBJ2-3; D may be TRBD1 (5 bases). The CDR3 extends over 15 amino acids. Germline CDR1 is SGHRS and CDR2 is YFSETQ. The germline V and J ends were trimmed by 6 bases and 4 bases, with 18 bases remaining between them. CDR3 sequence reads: CASNSQGPVADTQYF. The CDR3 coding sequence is TGCGCCAGCAACTCTCAGGGCCCGGTGGCAGATACGCAGTATTTT.

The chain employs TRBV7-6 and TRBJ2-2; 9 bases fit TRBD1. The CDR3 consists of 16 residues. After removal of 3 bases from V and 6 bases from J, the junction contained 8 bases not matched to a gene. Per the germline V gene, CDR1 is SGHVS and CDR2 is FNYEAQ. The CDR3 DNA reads TGTGCCAGCAGCTTCACAGGGGGCCAGTGGCCCGGGGAGCTGTTTTTT. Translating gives CASSFTGGQWPGELFF.

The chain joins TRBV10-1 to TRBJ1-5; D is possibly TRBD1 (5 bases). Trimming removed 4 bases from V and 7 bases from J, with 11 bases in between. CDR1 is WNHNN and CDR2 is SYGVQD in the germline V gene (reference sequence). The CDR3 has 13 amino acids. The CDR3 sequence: CASSGQSGQPQHF. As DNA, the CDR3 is TGCGCCAGCAGTGGACAGTCCGGGCAGCCCCAGCATTTT.

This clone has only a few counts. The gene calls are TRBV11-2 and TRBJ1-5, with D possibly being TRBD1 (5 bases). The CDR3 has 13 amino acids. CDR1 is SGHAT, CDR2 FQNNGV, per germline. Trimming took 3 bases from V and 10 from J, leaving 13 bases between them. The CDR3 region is CASSLSRAGPQHF. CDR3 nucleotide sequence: TGTGCCAGCAGCTTGAGCAGGGCAGGACCCCAGCATTTT.

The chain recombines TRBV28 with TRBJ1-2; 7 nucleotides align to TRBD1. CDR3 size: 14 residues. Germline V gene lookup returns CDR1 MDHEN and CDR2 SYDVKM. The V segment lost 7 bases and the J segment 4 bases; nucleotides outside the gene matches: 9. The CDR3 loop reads CASTEPGTAYGYTF. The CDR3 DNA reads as TGTGCCAGCACCGAGCCCGGGACAGCCTATGGCTACACCTTC.

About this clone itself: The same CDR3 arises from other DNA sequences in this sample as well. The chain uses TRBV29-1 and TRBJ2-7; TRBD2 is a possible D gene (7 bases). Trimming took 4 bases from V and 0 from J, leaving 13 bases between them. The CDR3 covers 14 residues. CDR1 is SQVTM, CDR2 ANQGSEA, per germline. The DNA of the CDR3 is TGCAGCGTTGGGGGGGGCGGTAGCTCCTACGAGCAGTACTTC. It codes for CSVGGGGSSYEQYF.

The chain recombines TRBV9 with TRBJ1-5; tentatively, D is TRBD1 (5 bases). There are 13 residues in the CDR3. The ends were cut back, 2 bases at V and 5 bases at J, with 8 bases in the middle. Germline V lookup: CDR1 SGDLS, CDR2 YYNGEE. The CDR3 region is CASSVSGYQPQHF. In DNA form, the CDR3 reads TGTGCCAGCAGCGTCTCAGGGTATCAGCCCCAGCATTTT.

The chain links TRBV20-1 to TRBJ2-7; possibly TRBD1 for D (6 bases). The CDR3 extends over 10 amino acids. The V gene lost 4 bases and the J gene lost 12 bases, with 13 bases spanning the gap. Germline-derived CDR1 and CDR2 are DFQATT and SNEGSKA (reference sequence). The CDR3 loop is CSAKSQGAYF. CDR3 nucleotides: TGCAGTGCTAAATCACAGGGAGCGTACTTC.

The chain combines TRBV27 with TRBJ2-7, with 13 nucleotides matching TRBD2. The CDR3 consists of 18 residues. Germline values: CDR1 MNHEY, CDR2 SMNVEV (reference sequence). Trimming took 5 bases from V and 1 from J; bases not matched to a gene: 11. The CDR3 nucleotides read TGTGCCAGCAGTCGGATGGACGGGACTAGCGGGATTTCCTACGAGCAGTACTTC. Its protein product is CASSRMDGTSGISYEQYF.

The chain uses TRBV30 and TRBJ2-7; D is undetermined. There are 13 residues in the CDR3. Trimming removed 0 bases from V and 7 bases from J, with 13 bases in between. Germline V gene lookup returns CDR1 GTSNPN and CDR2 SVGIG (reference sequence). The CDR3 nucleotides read TGTGCCTGGAGTGTCGACCGCGTGGGGGAGCAGTACTTC. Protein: CAWSVDRVGEQYF.

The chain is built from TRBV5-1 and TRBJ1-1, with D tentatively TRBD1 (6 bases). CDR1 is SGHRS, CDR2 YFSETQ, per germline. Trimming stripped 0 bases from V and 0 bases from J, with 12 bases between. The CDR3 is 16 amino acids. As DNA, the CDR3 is TGCGCCAGCAGCTTGGCAGGGGCGAGGGTGAACACTGAAGCTTTCTTT. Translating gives CASSLAGARVNTEAFF.

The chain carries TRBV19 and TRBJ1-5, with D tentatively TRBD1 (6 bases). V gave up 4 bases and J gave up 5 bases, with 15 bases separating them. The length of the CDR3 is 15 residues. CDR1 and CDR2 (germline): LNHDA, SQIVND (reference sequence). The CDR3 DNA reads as TGTGCCAGTAGTACGCACACAAACAGGGATCAGCCCCAGCATTTT. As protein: CASSTHTNRDQPQHF.

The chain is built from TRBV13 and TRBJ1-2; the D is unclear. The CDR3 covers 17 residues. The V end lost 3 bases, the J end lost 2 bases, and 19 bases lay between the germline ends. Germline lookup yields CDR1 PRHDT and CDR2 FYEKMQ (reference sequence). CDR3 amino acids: CASSFETPSRTNYGYTF. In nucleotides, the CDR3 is TGTGCCAGCAGCTTTGAGACCCCGTCGCGGACGAACTATGGCTACACCTTC.

This chain's CDR3 is CASSLLTSGYSYEQYF. In nucleotides, the CDR3 is TGTGCCAGCAGTTTACTGACTAGCGGGTATTCCTACGAGCAGTACTTC. V and J are TRBV6-6 and TRBJ2-7, with TRBD2 matching 10 bases. After removal of 4 bases from V and 1 base from J, the junction contained 7 bases not matched to a gene. The CDR3 is made up of 16 amino acids. Germline assignment: CDR1 MNHNY and CDR2 SVGAGI (reference sequence).

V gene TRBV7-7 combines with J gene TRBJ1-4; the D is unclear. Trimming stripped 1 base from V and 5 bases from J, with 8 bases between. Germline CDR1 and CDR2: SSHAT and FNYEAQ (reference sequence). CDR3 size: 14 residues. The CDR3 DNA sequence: TGTGCCAGCAGCTTAGGCGGAGGGAATGAAAAACTGTTTTTT. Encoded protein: CASSLGGGNEKLFF.

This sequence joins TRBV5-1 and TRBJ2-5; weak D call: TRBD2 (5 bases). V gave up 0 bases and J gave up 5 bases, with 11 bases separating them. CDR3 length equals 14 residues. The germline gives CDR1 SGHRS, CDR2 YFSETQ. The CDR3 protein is CASSLEAGFETQYF. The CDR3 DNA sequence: TGCGCCAGCAGCTTGGAGGCGGGTTTCGAGACCCAGTACTTC.

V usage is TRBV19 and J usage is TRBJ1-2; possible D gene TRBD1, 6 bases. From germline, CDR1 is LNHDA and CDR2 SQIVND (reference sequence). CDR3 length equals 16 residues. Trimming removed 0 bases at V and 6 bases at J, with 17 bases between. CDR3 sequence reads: CASSIEGTPRADGYTF. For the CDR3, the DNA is TGTGCCAGTAGTATAGAGGGGACACCTCGGGCGGATGGCTACACCTTC.